This record concerns one T cell receptor (beta chain) sequence. This clonotype was detected ten times or more. No antigen is known for it. At one end the junction does not follow the germline gene, possibly because of a read error. The record originates from a study of T-cell reconstitution after alpha-beta-depleted transplantation in children (dated by TCRdb to 2015 to 2016). At the level of the whole study: T-cell immune reconstitution after TCRalphabeta/CD19-depleted allogeneic hematopoietic cell transplantation in children was quantitatively tracked in the study by means of TCR repertoire profiling.

CDR1 and CDR2 are drawn from the germline V gene (reference sequence): SGHAT, FQDESV. There are 15 amino acids in the CDR3, from cysteine to phenylalanine inclusive. Of the read, only the CDR3 DNA is kept; its 45 bases are in frame from base 1. Per the publication, the treatment or condition label means: allogeneic hematopoietic cell transplantation with graft depleted of TCRalphabeta T cells and CD19 B cells. The children who served as transplant recipients had been given grafts of TCRalphabeta/CD19-depleted allogeneic hematopoietic cells. What the study reported, not specific to this receptor: In some patients, high TCRbeta diversity at day 60 was attributed to recipient T cells and intrathymic progenitors that had survived conditioning. About two months after transplant, the apparently early recovery of alphabetaT-cell counts reportedly depended on just several hundred clones that had expanded rapidly and came from non-depleted graft cells. The frequencies of hyperexpanded clones fell over the following months, and after one year, T-cell counts and TCRbeta diversity were mostly attributed to newly produced T cells.

Library creation used PCR. Data came from an Illumina HiSeq 2500. TCR libraries were prepared with molecular barcoding, using unique molecular identifiers to normalize TCRbeta repertoire quantification. Using fastp trimming at Q25 and MiXCR clonotype assembly, TCRdb reanalyzed the public sequencing data and kept in-frame beta chains. Every CDR3 protein is listed once, alongside the most common genes and DNA of its rows. This sample lists hundreds of thousands of distinct CDR3 sequences; 10% were detected once. Just under 7.5% of the sample belongs to the ten largest clones. This clonotype was sampled from a boy under three years old with acute myeloid leukemia, due to receive a stem cell transplant. The chain was built from TRBV11-1 and TRBJ2-5, with the D segment identity uncertain. This sample comprised PBMCs, obtained before TCRalphabeta/CD19-depleted stem cell transplant. Here is the DNA: TGTGCCAGCAGCTTACTCCCAATACTCCAACAGACCCAGTACTTC. It translates to CASSLLPILQQTQYF.